A single sample is the source of the 28 T cell receptor beta chains below, sequenced in a study of OX40 agonist ivuxolimab in advanced cancers. The method was immunoSEQ multiplex PCR; TCRdb's version includes in-frame clones alone and lacks a portion of them. Of 95,000 to 110,000 clones in the sample, around 93% were seen once. The starting material was CD4+ or CD8+ T cells sorted from blood, obtained in a trial of the OX40 agonist ivuxolimab. These receptors came from an adult with an advanced solid tumor such as melanoma, head and neck, liver or kidney cancer.

This clone was observed once. The CDR3 loop is CASSLQGDTSGANVLTF. The CDR3 DNA sequence: TGCGCCAGCAGCTTACAGGGGGATACCTCTGGGGCCAACGTCCTGACTTTC. The V and J genes are TRBV5-1 and TRBJ2-6, with TRBD1 identical over 8 bases. Germline V gene lookup returns CDR1 SGHRS and CDR2 YFSETQ. V lost 2 bases, J lost 0 bases, and 4 bases stayed unmatched. The CDR3 spans 17 residues.

The CDR3 nucleotides read TGCGCCAGCAGCCTCTCCGGGACAGCGAACACTGAAGCTTTCTTT. Protein: CASSLSGTANTEAFF. The gene calls are TRBV4-3 and TRBJ1-1; 7 positions match TRBD1. V shed 4 bases, J shed 1 base, and the junction held 6 bases outside the gene matches. Germline V CDR1 and CDR2: LGHNA, YSLEER. The CDR3 totals 15 residues.

This clone was recorded once. This chain uses TRBV13 with TRBJ1-2, with 8 bases lining up with TRBD1. Per germline, CDR1 PRHDT and CDR2 FYEKMQ (reference sequence). The CDR3 runs to 13 residues. V was pared by 5 bases and J by 7 bases, with 6 bases of the junction left unmatched. DNA of the CDR3: TGTGCCAGCAGCCCGACAGGGGAGCGTGGCTACACCTTC. Its protein is CASSPTGERGYTF.

The chain links TRBV5-6 to TRBJ1-4; D possibly corresponds to TRBD1 (6 bases). In germline, CDR1 is SGHDT, CDR2 YYEEEE. V was trimmed by 3 bases and J by 8 bases, leaving 14 bases between them. The CDR3 runs 14 residues. The CDR3 loop is CASSSWLTGEKLFF. CDR3 DNA: TGTGCCAGCAGCTCGTGGCTAACAGGGGAAAAACTGTTTTTT.

This clone has just a few counts. The chain links TRBV7-2 to TRBJ2-7, with TRBD1 as a possible D gene (6 bases). V was pared by 5 bases and J by 5 bases, with 10 bases between. The CDR3 runs to 12 residues. Germline V lookup: CDR1 SGHTA, CDR2 FQGNSA. The CDR3 is CASSPQGNEQYF. CDR3 in DNA: TGTGCCAGCAGCCCACAGGGAAACGAGCAGTACTTC.

The chain couples TRBV6-5 to TRBJ1-5, with 10 bases lining up with TRBD1. Germline trimming cut 4 bases from V and 7 bases from J; bases unmatched to any gene: 10. This CDR3 comprises 16 residues. Germline values: CDR1 MNHEY, CDR2 SVGAGI. The CDR3 loop reads CASSSPTGGQGQPQHF. DNA for the CDR3: TGTGCCAGCAGTTCCCCGACAGGGGGCCAGGGCCAGCCCCAGCATTTT.

The chain's CDR3 is CSVGVGEQYF. Here the CDR3 DNA reads TGCAGCGTGGGGGTCGGCGAGCAGTACTTC. This sequence joins TRBV29-1 and TRBJ2-7; possibly TRBD1 or TRBD2 for D (5 bases each). Deletions cut 6 bases from V and 6 bases from J, with 9 bases between. This CDR3 is built from 10 residues. Germline values: CDR1 SQVTM, CDR2 ANQGSEA.

This clone was seen a handful of times. The CDR3 spells CASSLVLDGYTF. The CDR3, as DNA: TGTGCCAGCAGCTTAGTTCTTGATGGCTACACCTTC. The gene calls are TRBV11-2 and TRBJ1-2; no definite D call. CDR1 and CDR2 (germline): SGHAT, FQNNGV. The CDR3 has 12 amino acids. V lost 1 base and J lost 6, with 6 bases in between.

The V and J genes are TRBV5-6 and TRBJ2-5, with D perhaps matching TRBD1 (6 bases). CDR3 length: 15 residues. Germline loops: CDR1 SGHDT, CDR2 YYEEEE. V lost 4 bases and J 0 bases, leaving 13 bases between the germline ends. The CDR3 bases are TGTGCCAGCAGCCCAGGGACATTGTACCAAGAGACCCAGTACTTC. Protein product: CASSPGTLYQETQYF.

This chain joins TRBV7-2 and TRBJ2-3, with a tentative D call TRBD1 (5 bases). V was pared by 1 base and J by 2 bases, with 10 bases between. Germline values: CDR1 SGHTA, CDR2 FQGNSA. The CDR3 has 15 amino acids. For the CDR3, the DNA is TGTGCCAGCAGCTTAGGGGGCAGATACACAGATACGCAGTATTTT. Protein product: CASSLGGRYTDTQYF.

This chain joins TRBV19 and TRBJ2-3; TRBD2 matches at 7 bases. This CDR3 has 15 residues. V gave up 3 bases and J gave up 0 bases; unmatched junction bases: 3. Germline V gene sequence: CDR1 LNHDA, CDR2 SQIVND (reference sequence). This chain's CDR3 is CASSISSGSTDTQYF. CDR3 bases: TGTGCCAGTAGTATCTCTAGCGGTAGCACAGATACGCAGTATTTT.

J is TRBJ1-6 and V is TRBV6-1, with D possibly matching TRBD1 (6 bases). Trimming left V 0 bases short and J 8 bases short, with 17 bases between. Germline-derived CDR1 and CDR2 are MNHNS and SASEGT. This CDR3 contains 17 residues. The CDR3 loop is CASSEAPGTQPYSPLHF. The CDR3 nucleotides read TGTGCCAGCAGTGAAGCCCCCGGGACACAGCCGTATTCACCCCTCCACTTT.

The rearrangement joins TRBV18 to TRBJ1-5; no clear D gene. Germline loops: CDR1 KGHSH, CDR2 LQKENI. CDR3 size: 13 residues. V lost 3 bases and J lost 3, with 6 bases in between. CDR3 in amino acids: CASSPSNNQPQHF. In DNA, the CDR3 is TGTGCCAGCTCACCCTCGAACAATCAGCCCCAGCATTTT.

V and J are TRBV27 and TRBJ2-1; D possibly corresponds to TRBD2 (5 bases). This CDR3 spans 16 amino acids. The V end was cut by 4 bases, the J end by 3 bases, with 16 bases between. Per germline, CDR1 MNHEY and CDR2 SMNVEV (reference sequence). The CDR3 loop reads CASSSSVAGRYNEQFF. In DNA, the CDR3 is TGTGCCAGCAGTTCCTCGGTTGCGGGTCGCTACAATGAGCAGTTCTTC.

The V and J genes are TRBV19 and TRBJ2-1, with D uncertain. The V gene's germline CDR1 is LNHDA and CDR2 SQIVND (reference sequence). The CDR3 extends over 12 amino acids. V gave up 3 bases and J gave up 6 bases, with 6 bases separating them. CDR3 protein: CASSIRSNEQFF. CDR3 in DNA: TGTGCCAGTAGTATCCGGAGCAATGAGCAGTTCTTC.

The chain uses TRBV11-2 and TRBJ1-2; 10 bases are shared with TRBD1. Per the germline V gene, CDR1 is SGHAT and CDR2 is FQNNGV. The CDR3 spans 16 residues. J was trimmed by 12 bases and V by 5 bases; bases with no gene match: 18. The DNA of the CDR3 is TGTGCCAGCAGCCCCCCATTGGGGACAGGGGATGCGATGGACACCTTC. Its protein is CASSPPLGTGDAMDTF.

The chain employs TRBV4-1 and TRBJ2-1, with 14 bases that match TRBD2. After removal of 3 bases from V and 9 bases from J, the junction contained 13 bases not matched to a gene. CDR3 length equals 18 residues. The germline V gene encodes CDR1 MGHRA and CDR2 YSYEKL. CDR3 DNA sequence: TGCGCCAGCAGCCAGAGAGCTCCGGGACTAGCGGGAGCGGGTGAGCAGTTCTTC. It yields the protein CASSQRAPGLAGAGEQFF.

In DNA, the CDR3 is TGTGCCAGCAGCACCTACCGGACAGGGAGAGGCTACACCTTC. It translates to CASSTYRTGRGYTF. The gene calls are TRBV5-4 and TRBJ1-2; 8 bases fit TRBD1. This CDR3 contains 14 residues. CDR1 and CDR2 from the germline V gene are SGHNT and YYREEE (reference sequence). The V gene end was trimmed by 4 bases and the J gene end by 8 bases; junction bases not matched to a gene: 10.

The V gene is TRBV25-1, the J gene TRBJ2-1; D may be TRBD1 or TRBD2 (5 bases each). Trimming pared 2 bases from V and 6 bases from J, leaving 14 bases between. The CDR3 is made up of 15 amino acids. CDR1 MGHDK and CDR2 SYGVNS come from the germline V gene. The CDR3: CASSEGGRGPNEQFF. Here the CDR3 DNA reads TGTGCCAGCAGTGAAGGGGGTCGGGGACCCAATGAGCAGTTCTTC. Filled out from reference TRBV25-1 and TRBJ2-1, the complete variable domain reads EADIYQTPRYLVIGTGKKITLECSQTMGHDKMYWYQQDPGMELHLIHYSYGVNSTEKGDLSSESTVSRIRTEHFPLTLESARPSHTSQYLCASSEGGRGPNEQFFGPGTRLTVL.

The genes are TRBV28 and TRBJ2-1; D is ambiguous. V lost 7 bases to trimming and J lost 4 bases, with 11 bases between them. Germline values: CDR1 MDHEN, CDR2 SYDVKM. CDR3 size: 13 residues. The CDR3: CASIPKGYNEQFF. The CDR3 region has the DNA TGTGCCAGCATCCCTAAAGGATACAATGAGCAGTTCTTC.

V is TRBV10-3 and J is TRBJ2-7; 10 bases map to TRBD1. V was pared by 5 bases and J by 4 bases, with 8 bases of the junction left unmatched. Germline V gene data show CDR1 as ENHRY and CDR2 as SYGVKD. The CDR3 sequence is 15 residues long. The CDR3 spells CAISKGQGTDYEQYF. DNA for the CDR3: TGTGCCATCAGTAAGGGACAGGGGACTGATTACGAGCAGTACTTC.

The rearrangement joins TRBV5-1 to TRBJ1-2; TRBD1 is a possible D gene (6 bases). Looked up from germline, CDR1 is SGHRS and CDR2 is YFSETQ. This CDR3 is 15 amino acids long. Between the trimmed V and J ends, which lost 0 bases and 7 bases, there was a span of 16 bases. The CDR3 here is CASSLESGDGVGYTF. In DNA form, the CDR3 reads TGCGCCAGCAGCTTGGAATCAGGGGACGGCGTTGGCTACACCTTC.

The rearrangement joins TRBV6-5 to TRBJ1-1, with D tentatively TRBD1 (5 bases). Looked up from germline, CDR1 is MNHEY and CDR2 is SVGAGI. The CDR3 is 15 residues long. V was shortened by 2 bases and J by 4 bases, with 14 bases between the two germline ends. The CDR3 region is CASSYPGQGRTEAFF. CDR3 sequence (DNA): TGTGCCAGCAGTTACCCGGGGCAGGGACGCACTGAAGCTTTCTTT.

This chain connects TRBV18 to TRBJ2-3; 8 bases map to TRBD2. Germline-derived CDR1 and CDR2 are KGHSH and LQKENI. The CDR3 has 15 amino acids. The ends lost 2 bases at V and 4 bases at J; junction bases unmatched: 5. CDR3 DNA: TGTGCCAGCTCACCAATTAGCGGGAACCCAGATACGCAGTATTTT. It codes for CASSPISGNPDTQYF.

The chain has TRBV27 and TRBJ1-1; no definite D call. CDR1 is MNHEY, CDR2 SMNVEV, per germline (reference sequence). The CDR3 is 13 residues long. Trimming removed 6 bases at V and 3 bases at J, with 11 bases between. The CDR3 spells CASRPPGYTEAFF. DNA for the CDR3: TGTGCCAGCAGACCACCGGGGTACACTGAAGCTTTCTTT.

The chain uses TRBV28 and TRBJ2-7; 10 nucleotides match TRBD2. This CDR3 contains 16 residues. With 4 bases clipped from V and 6 bases from J, the junction kept 12 bases outside the gene matches. Germline-derived CDR1 and CDR2 are MDHEN and SYDVKM. The CDR3 here is CASSSPLAGAGGEQYF. The CDR3 DNA reads TGTGCCAGCAGTTCTCCCCTAGCGGGAGCCGGTGGCGAGCAGTACTTC.

The gene calls are TRBV9 and TRBJ2-7; D is possibly TRBD1 (8 bases). Germline V lookup: CDR1 SGDLS, CDR2 YYNGEE. V lost 0 bases, J lost 5 bases, and 21 bases lay in between. The CDR3 runs 17 residues. The CDR3 bases are TGTGCCAGCAGCGTAGCTTGGGGGGGACAGGCTAACGACGAGCAGTACTTC. Translating it yields CASSVAWGGQANDEQYF.

This clone appeared a single time. As DNA, the CDR3 is TGTGCCAGCCGCTCAGGGCACAGTTACAATGAGCAGTTCTTC. Amino acid sequence: CASRSGHSYNEQFF. The J gene is TRBJ2-1, the V gene TRBV19; tentative D call: TRBD1 (5 bases). In germline, CDR1 is LNHDA, CDR2 SQIVND (reference sequence). This CDR3 is built from 14 residues. Trimming shortened V by 9 bases and J by 4 bases, and 16 bases separated the two germline ends. Filled out from reference TRBV19 and TRBJ2-1, the complete variable domain reads DGGITQSPKYLFRKEGQNVTLSCEQNLNHDAMYWYRQDPGQGLRLIYYSQIVNDFQKGDIAEGYSVSREKKESFPLTVTSAQKNPTAFYLCASRSGHSYNEQFFGPGTRLTVL.